The entry below describes one T cell receptor (beta chain). The data belong to a study of CD8 T cells in Susac syndrome. The CDR3 is 16 residues long. The germline V gene encodes CDR1 LGHNA and CDR2 YSLEER. Deletions cut 0 bases from V and 3 bases from J, with 9 bases between. Random hexamers primed reverse transcription of about 0.45 to 1 ug RNA. MiXCR, run by TCRdb on the immunoSEQ multiplex PCR reads, gives a single entry per CDR3 protein. This sample has about 300,000 distinct CDR3 sequences; around 85% occur once, and the top ten carry around 0.2%. The source of this sequence is a human donor with multiple sclerosis. The specimen sequenced was CD8+ T cells from PBMCs. The chain is built from TRBV4-3 and TRBJ2-6; weak D call: TRBD2 (5 bases). The chain's CDR3 is CASSQDHGVGANVLTF. In DNA form, the CDR3 reads TGCGCCAGCAGCCAAGACCACGGGGTTGGGGCCAACGTCCTGACTTTC.